One and the same sample provided the 23 T cell receptor beta chains below, sequenced in a study of T cells in narcolepsy. TCRdb's table, derived via immunoSEQ multiplex PCR, lists solely in-frame clones and lacks some. The repertoire holds approximately 25,000 clones, with approximately 84% as singletons. The sample comprised CD45RA- memory CD4+ T cells from PBMCs. The receptors stem from a human donor with narcolepsy.

The chain employs TRBV5-5 and TRBJ2-7; D is ambiguous. Germline loops: CDR1 SGHKS, CDR2 YYEKEE (reference sequence). Trimming removed 0 bases at V and 2 bases at J, with 9 bases between. The CDR3 totals 14 residues. The CDR3 here is CASSLGPTPYEQYF. The CDR3 nucleotides read TGTGCCAGCAGCTTGGGGCCAACTCCCTACGAGCAGTACTTC. The full variable domain, its missing parts supplied by reference TRBV5-5 and TRBJ2-7, is DAGVTQSPTHLIKTRGQQVTLRCSPISGHKSVSWYQQVLGQGPQFIFQYYEKEERGRGNFPDRFSARQFPNYSSELNVNALLLGDSALYLCASSLGPTPYEQYFGPGTRLTVT.

As for this clone: One end of the junction does not line up with germline, which may come from a read error. The chain carries TRBV29-1 and TRBJ2-4; D call uncertain. The CDR3 spans 12 residues. Looked up from germline, CDR1 is SQVTM and CDR2 is ANQGSEA. CDR3 nucleotide sequence: TGCAGCGCTGAATACCATAAAAACATTCAGTACTTC. This codes for CSAEYHKNIQYF.

The chain links TRBV4-3 to TRBJ2-5, with TRBD2 matching 10 bases. CDR3 length: 16 residues. CDR1 LGHNA and CDR2 YSLEER come from the germline V gene. The junction had 6 bases not matched to a gene; V was cut back by 0 bases and J by 5 bases. The CDR3 region has the DNA TGCGCCAGCAGCCAAGATAGGCTAGCGGGAGCGGAGACCCAGTACTTC. This sequence encodes CASSQDRLAGAETQYF.

This clone was observed a few times. V usage is TRBV5-1 and J usage is TRBJ1-1; D is perhaps TRBD1 (6 bases). Per germline, CDR1 SGHRS and CDR2 YFSETQ. The length of the CDR3 is 14 residues. Between the trimmed V and J ends, which lost 0 bases and 6 bases, there was a span of 12 bases. CDR3 in amino acids: CASSLERGSPEAFF. CDR3 bases: TGCGCCAGCAGCTTGGAAAGGGGGTCCCCTGAAGCTTTCTTT.

This chain joins TRBV27 and TRBJ1-6; unclear D gene. The CDR3 has 16 amino acids. V was pared by 0 bases and J by 7 bases, with 13 bases between. Germline V gives CDR1 MNHEY, CDR2 SMNVEV (reference sequence). The chain's CDR3 is CASSLSGQVVNSPLHF. The CDR3 nucleotides are TGTGCCAGCAGTTTATCGGGTCAAGTGGTGAATTCACCCCTCCACTTT.

This clone was seen a single time. The chain carries TRBV2 and TRBJ2-5; D possibly matches TRBD1 or TRBD2 (6 bases each). The end of the DNA fits TRBJ2-7 better, so the J call may be wrong. Germline CDR1 is SNHLY and CDR2 is FYNNEI. This CDR3 contains 14 residues. This CDR3 is CASSEGGRSYEQYF. In DNA, the CDR3 is TGTGCCAGCAGTGAGGGGGGCAGGTCCTACGAGCAGTACTTC.

In this sample, this clone turned up a few times. The V gene is TRBV2, the J gene TRBJ2-5; 7 bases agree with TRBD1. The V gene's germline CDR1 is SNHLY and CDR2 FYNNEI. The CDR3 is 14 residues long. V lost 3 bases and J lost 7; bases outside the gene matches: 8. For the CDR3, the DNA is TGTGCCAGCAGTGATACAGGGGATTTAGGGACCCAGTACTTC. It is translated as CASSDTGDLGTQYF.

The rearrangement uses TRBV4-2 and TRBJ2-5, with 7 bases lining up with TRBD2. This CDR3 contains 15 residues. V lost 0 bases to trimming and J lost 5 bases; unmatched junction nucleotides: 6. From germline, CDR1 is LGHNA and CDR2 YNFKEQ. CDR3: CASSQEEAGRETQYF. CDR3 bases: TGTGCCAGCAGCCAAGAAGAAGCGGGGAGGGAGACCCAGTACTTC.

This clone was counted once. The chain is built from TRBV28 and TRBJ1-5, with TRBD1 as a possible D gene (5 bases). CDR1 is MDHEN, CDR2 SYDVKM, per germline. V was shortened by 8 bases and J by 9 bases, with 14 bases between the two germline ends. The CDR3 runs to 12 residues. The CDR3 loop reads CASGSGVRPQHF. CDR3 bases: TGTGCCAGCGGATCGGGGGTTAGGCCCCAGCATTTT.

The rearrangement joins TRBV5-8 to TRBJ1-1; D unclear. V lost 1 base, J lost 7 bases, and 8 bases lay in between. This CDR3 spans 12 amino acids. Looked up from germline, CDR1 is SGHTS and CDR2 is YDEGEE. DNA for the CDR3: TGTGCCAGCAGCTTGCTGACCGGTGAAGCTTTCTTT. This codes for CASSLLTGEAFF.

This clone was seen just once. CDR3 sequence (DNA): TGTGCCAGCAGCCCTGACTCCCCGGTATACGAGCAGTACTTC. This sequence encodes CASSPDSPVYEQYF. This chain links TRBV7-9 with TRBJ2-7; D is unclear. V was pared by 5 bases and J by 4 bases, with 15 bases between. Germline loops: CDR1 SEHNR, CDR2 FQNEAQ (reference sequence). The CDR3 sequence is 14 residues long.

This chain connects TRBV6-1 to TRBJ2-2; D perhaps matches TRBD2 (5 bases). Trimming left V 7 bases short and J 6 bases short, with 15 bases between. Germline values: CDR1 MNHNS, CDR2 SASEGT. The CDR3 is 14 amino acids. The CDR3 reads CASTRGQTSGELFF. DNA for the CDR3: TGTGCCAGCACCCGAGGGCAGACGTCCGGGGAGCTGTTTTTT.

The chain joins TRBV5-1 to TRBJ2-7; 9 bases agree with TRBD2. J gave up 4 bases and V 4 bases, and 9 bases lay outside the gene matches. The CDR3 runs to 15 residues. Germline V gene sequence: CDR1 SGHRS, CDR2 YFSETQ. The CDR3 nucleotides read TGCGCCAGCAGCCCGTTAGCGGGAGAAGGATACGAGCAGTACTTC. As protein: CASSPLAGEGYEQYF.

This chain links TRBV7-2 with TRBJ1-5; D gene unclear. With 5 bases removed from V and 0 bases from J, the gap between germline ends came to 14 bases. The CDR3 extends over 16 amino acids. Per the germline V gene, CDR1 is SGHTA and CDR2 is FQGNSA. This chain's CDR3 is CASSPGPVRSNQPQHF. The CDR3, as DNA: TGTGCCAGCAGCCCCGGTCCTGTCCGTAGCAATCAGCCCCAGCATTTT.

This chain uses TRBV7-2 with TRBJ2-3; 9 positions match TRBD2. The V gene end was trimmed by 5 bases and the J gene end by 2 bases; junction bases not matched to a gene: 8. The CDR3 has 16 amino acids. In germline, CDR1 is SGHTA, CDR2 FQGNSA. CDR3 in DNA: TGTGCCAGCAGCCCCCCTCTAGCGGGATACACAGATACGCAGTATTTT. Protein sequence: CASSPPLAGYTDTQYF.

V and J are TRBV12-2 and TRBJ1-2. TRBV12-2 is marked as a pseudogene. CDR3 length: 13 amino acids. CDR3 loop: CASRLQDVYGYTF. CDR3 bases: TGTGCAAGTCGCCTCCAGGACGTGTATGGCTACACCTTC.

The V gene is TRBV6-1, the J gene TRBJ1-1; D is undetermined. This CDR3 contains 10 residues. V was shortened by 9 bases and J by 4 bases, with 6 bases between the two germline ends. Germline CDR1 reads MNHNS; CDR2 reads SASEGT. CDR3 loop: CASRVTEAFF. CDR3 DNA: TGTGCCAGTAGGGTCACTGAAGCTTTCTTT.

The chain combines TRBV6-5 with TRBJ2-3, with 9 positions matching TRBD2. The V gene's germline CDR1 is MNHEY and CDR2 SVGAGI. V lost 10 bases and J lost 4; bases outside the gene matches: 12. This CDR3 has 15 residues. CDR3 bases: TGTGCCACCAACCGCGCGGGAGGGAGAGCAGATACGCAGTATTTT. Translated, it gives CATNRAGGRADTQYF.

The chain employs TRBV2 and TRBJ1-5; D is ambiguous. The CDR3 is 16 residues long. Deletions cut 5 bases from V and 2 bases from J, with 16 bases between. Germline V CDR1 and CDR2: SNHLY, FYNNEI. The CDR3 protein is CASSSTDPVGNQPQHF. DNA of the CDR3: TGTGCCAGCAGTTCCACCGACCCTGTGGGCAATCAGCCCCAGCATTTT.

This chain joins TRBV11-1 and TRBJ2-7; D might be TRBD1 (7 bases). V lost 5 bases to trimming and J lost 4 bases, with 21 bases between them. Germline values: CDR1 SGHAT, CDR2 FQDESV (reference sequence). This CDR3 region has 16 residues. The CDR3 sequence: CASSLRLGTAKYEQYF. CDR3 DNA: TGTGCCAGCAGCCTCAGACTAGGGACAGCAAAGTACGAGCAGTACTTC.

The sample holds one count of this clone. This chain joins TRBV2 and TRBJ1-5; D uncertain. Germline assignment: CDR1 SNHLY and CDR2 FYNNEI. The CDR3 is made up of 15 amino acids. V was pared by 3 bases and J by 2 bases, with 11 bases between. The CDR3 region has the DNA TGTGCCAGCAGTGACGCCGGGTTTGGCAATCAGCCCCAGCATTTT. Its protein is CASSDAGFGNQPQHF.

V and J are TRBV6-5 and TRBJ2-3, with D unresolved. The CDR3 has 15 amino acids. Per germline, CDR1 MNHEY and CDR2 SVGAGI. Deletions cut 6 bases from V and 2 bases from J, with 15 bases between. The CDR3 sequence: CASSPSTRATDTQYF. For the CDR3, the DNA is TGTGCCAGCAGCCCCTCTACACGGGCCACAGATACGCAGTATTTT.

V and J are TRBV10-3 and TRBJ1-1, with TRBD1 matching over 7 bases. The germline V gene encodes CDR1 ENHRY and CDR2 SYGVKD. With V trimmed by 6 bases and J by 5 bases, 12 bases remained unmatched. The CDR3 runs to 15 residues. CDR3 region: CAIRAGGFSGTEAFF. The CDR3 DNA reads as TGTGCCATCAGGGCAGGGGGATTCTCCGGAACTGAAGCTTTCTTT.